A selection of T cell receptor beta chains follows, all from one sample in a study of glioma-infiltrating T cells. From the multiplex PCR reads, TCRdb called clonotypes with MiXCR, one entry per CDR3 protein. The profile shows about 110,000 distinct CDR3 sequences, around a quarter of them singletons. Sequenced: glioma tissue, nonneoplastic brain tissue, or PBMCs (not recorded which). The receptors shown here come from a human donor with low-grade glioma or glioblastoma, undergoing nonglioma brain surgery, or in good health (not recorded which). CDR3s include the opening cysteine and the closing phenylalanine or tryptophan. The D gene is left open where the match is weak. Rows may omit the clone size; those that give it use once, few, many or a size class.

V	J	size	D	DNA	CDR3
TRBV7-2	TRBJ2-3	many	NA	TGTGCCAGCAGCTTCCGACCGGGTACGCAGTATTTT	CASSFRPGTQYF
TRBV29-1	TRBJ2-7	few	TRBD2	TGCAGCGTTGGGACTAGCGGGGACTACGAGCAGTACTTC	CSVGTSGDYEQYF
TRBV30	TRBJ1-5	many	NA	TGTGCCTGGAGCGGAGATCCAAATCAGCCCCAGCATTTT	CAWSGDPNQPQHF
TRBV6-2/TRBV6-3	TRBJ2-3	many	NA	TGTGCCAGCAGTTACTCATGGGGATTCGGTGATACGCAGTATTTT	CASSYSWGFGDTQYF
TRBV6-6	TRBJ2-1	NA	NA	TGTGCCAGCAGTGAGGAAGGGATCTCCAACAATGAGCAGTTCTTC	CASSEEGISNNEQFF
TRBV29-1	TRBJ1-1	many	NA	TGCAGCGCCCTCCAGGGGTCCCTGAACACTGAAGCTTTCTTT	CSALQGSLNTEAFF
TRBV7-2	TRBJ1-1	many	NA	TGTGCCAGCAGCTTATTGGTCGGATTGAACACTGAAGCTTTCTTT	CASSLLVGLNTEAFF
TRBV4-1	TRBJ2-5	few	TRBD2	TGCGCCAGCAGCCAAAGCGGGGGCCTCCAAGAGACCCAGTACTTC	CASSQSGGLQETQYF
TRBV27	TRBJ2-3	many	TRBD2	TGTGCCAGCAGTCGACGGGGGGGCACAGATACGCAGTATTTT	CASSRRGGTDTQYF
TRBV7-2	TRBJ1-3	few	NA	TGTGCCAGCAGCCTAAACGGGGCTGGAAACACCATATATTTT	CASSLNGAGNTIYF
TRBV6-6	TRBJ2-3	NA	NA	TGTGCCAGCAGTTACTTGGGTAAAGATACGCAGTATTTT	CASSYLGKDTQYF
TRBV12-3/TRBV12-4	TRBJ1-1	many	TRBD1	TGTGCCAGCAGTTCCCGACAGGGCGGCACTGAAGCTTTCTTT	CASSSRQGGTEAFF
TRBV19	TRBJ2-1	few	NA	TGTGCCAGTAGTAAAAGGACACTGTACAATGAGCAGTTCTTC	CASSKRTLYNEQFF
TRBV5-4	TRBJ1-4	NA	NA	TGTGCCAGCAGCTCAGGGCAGGGGTCACCAACTAATGGAAAACTGTTTTTT	CASSSGQGSPTNGKLFF
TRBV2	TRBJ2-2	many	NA	TGTGCCAGCAGTTTGCCCGGGGAGCTGTTTTTT	CASSLPGELFF
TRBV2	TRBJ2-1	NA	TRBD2	TGTGCCACCGTAGCGGGAGGTAACCACAATGAGCAGTTCTTC	CATVAGGNHNEQFF
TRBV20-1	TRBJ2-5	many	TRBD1	TGCAGTGCTAGAGGGACAGGGGGAGAGACCCAGTACTTC	CSARGTGGETQYF
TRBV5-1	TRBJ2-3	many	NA	TGCGCCAGCAGCTTAGCAAGCGGCACAGATACGCAGTATTTT	CASSLASGTDTQYF
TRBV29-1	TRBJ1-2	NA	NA	TGCAGCGTTGAGCCGGGACGACAAGGCTACACCTTC	CSVEPGRQGYTF
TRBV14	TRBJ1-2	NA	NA	TGTGCCAGCAGCCAATGGGCCCCCGGCTACACCTTC	CASSQWAPGYTF
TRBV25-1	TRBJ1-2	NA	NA	TGTGCCAGCAGTGAAGTAGAGGCCTTCTATGGCTACACCTTC	CASSEVEAFYGYTF
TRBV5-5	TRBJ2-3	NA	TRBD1	TGTGCCAGCAGCTTGGTGTTCAGGCCTGGAAACAGGGGTAGAGATACGCAGTATTTT	CASSLVFRPGNRGRDTQYF
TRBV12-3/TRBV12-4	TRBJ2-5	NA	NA	TGTGCCAGCAGATTTACAGGGATAGAGACCCAGTACTTC	CASRFTGIETQYF
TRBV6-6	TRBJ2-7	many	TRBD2	TGTGCCAGCAGTTACCAACCTAGCGGGAGCGGGTACGAGCAGTACTTC	CASSYQPSGSGYEQYF
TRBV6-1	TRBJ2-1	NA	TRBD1	TGTTCCAGTGCAGGGGGCGCCTACAATGAGCAGTTCTTC	CSSAGGAYNEQFF
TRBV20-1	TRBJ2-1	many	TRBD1	TGCAGTGCTAGAGACCGCCGGACAGGGGACGGGAATGAGCAGTTCTTC	CSARDRRTGDGNEQFF
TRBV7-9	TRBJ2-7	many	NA	TGTGCCAGCAGCCTAGGGTGGTACGAGCAGTACTTC	CASSLGWYEQYF
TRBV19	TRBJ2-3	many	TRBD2	TGTGCCAGTACCAAACTAGCGGGATGGACAGATACGCAGTATTTT	CASTKLAGWTDTQYF
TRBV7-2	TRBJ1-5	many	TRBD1	TGTGCCAGCAGCTCGGACAGGGTAAATCAGCCCCAGCATTTT	CASSSDRVNQPQHF
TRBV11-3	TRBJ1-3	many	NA	TGTGCCAGCAAAGGGCCAAACTCTGGAAACACCATATATTTT	CASKGPNSGNTIYF
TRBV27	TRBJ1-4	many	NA	TGTGCCAGCAGTTCAGTAAGGACTAATGAAAAACTGTTTTTT	CASSSVRTNEKLFF
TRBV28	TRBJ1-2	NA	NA	TGTGCCAGCTGGCCAGCATACTTTGACTACACCTTC	CASWPAYFDYTF
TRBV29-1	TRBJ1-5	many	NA	TGCAGCCTCTCGTATTGGGAAGACAATCAGCCCCAGCATTTT	CSLSYWEDNQPQHF
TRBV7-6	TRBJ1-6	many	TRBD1	TGTGCCGGCAGGGACAGCAATAATTCACCCCTCCACTTT	CAGRDSNNSPLHF
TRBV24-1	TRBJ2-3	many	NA	TGTGCCACCAGTGATGGTAGCAAGGATACGCAGTATTTT	CATSDGSKDTQYF
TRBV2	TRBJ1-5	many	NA	TGTGCCAGCAGTGGGACGAACCAGCCCCAGCATTTT	CASSGTNQPQHF
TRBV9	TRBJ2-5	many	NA	TGTGCCAGCAGCGTCTCACAAGAGACCCAGTACTTC	CASSVSQETQYF
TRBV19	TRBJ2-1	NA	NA	TGTGCCAGTAGTTTTCGCGACCCCTTCCGCTCCTACAATGAGCAGTTCTTC	CASSFRDPFRSYNEQFF
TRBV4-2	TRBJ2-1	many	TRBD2	TGTGCCAGCAGCCAAGAGGGTCTAGCGGGGGGAGGGGAGCAGTTCTTC	CASSQEGLAGGGEQFF
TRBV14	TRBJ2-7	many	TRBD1	TGTGCCAGCAGCCTGAAACAGGGGCTTGGTGAGCAGTACTTC	CASSLKQGLGEQYF
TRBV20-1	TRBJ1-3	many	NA	TGCAGTGCTCGACGCGGGGTTGGAAACACCATATATTTT	CSARRGVGNTIYF
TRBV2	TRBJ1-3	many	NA	TGTGCCAGCAGGCGGGGGGCGGGCGGAAACACCATATATTTT	CASRRGAGGNTIYF
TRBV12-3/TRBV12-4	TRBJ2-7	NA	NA	TGTGCCAGCGACTCTCCCGGTAGGGACGAGCAGTACTTC	CASDSPGRDEQYF
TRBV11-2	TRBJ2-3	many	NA	TGTGCCAGCAGCGTGGACAGTTTTACAGATACGCAGTATTTT	CASSVDSFTDTQYF
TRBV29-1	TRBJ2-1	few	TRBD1	TGCAGCGGCGGACAGGGGTCTGAGCAGTTCTTC	CSGGQGSEQFF
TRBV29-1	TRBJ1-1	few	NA	TGCAGCGTCAGCCAGAACACTGAAGCTTTCTTT	CSVSQNTEAFF
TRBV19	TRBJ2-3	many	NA	TGTGCCAGTAGTTCCTTGGCCCCAGATACGCAGTATTTT	CASSSLAPDTQYF
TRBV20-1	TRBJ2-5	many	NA	TGCAGTGCTAGACTGACTCGACAAGAGACCCAGTACTTC	CSARLTRQETQYF
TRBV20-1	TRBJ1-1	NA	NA	TGCAGTGCTAGAGAGGGAACCACTGAAGCTTTCTTT	CSAREGTTEAFF
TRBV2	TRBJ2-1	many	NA	TGTGCCAGCAGTGAATGGGACAATGAGCAGTTCTTC	CASSEWDNEQFF
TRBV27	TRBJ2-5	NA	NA	TGTGCCAGCAGCCACGGACCGGCCAGGAGCGGAACCCAGTACTTC	CASSHGPARSGTQYF
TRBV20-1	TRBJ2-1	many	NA	TGCAGTGCTGGGGACAATTCCGATGAGCAGTTCTTC	CSAGDNSDEQFF
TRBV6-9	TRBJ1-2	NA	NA	TGTGCCAGCAGTTTAGCCGACATGGGAGTCCTTCGTGGCTACACCTTC	CASSLADMGVLRGYTF